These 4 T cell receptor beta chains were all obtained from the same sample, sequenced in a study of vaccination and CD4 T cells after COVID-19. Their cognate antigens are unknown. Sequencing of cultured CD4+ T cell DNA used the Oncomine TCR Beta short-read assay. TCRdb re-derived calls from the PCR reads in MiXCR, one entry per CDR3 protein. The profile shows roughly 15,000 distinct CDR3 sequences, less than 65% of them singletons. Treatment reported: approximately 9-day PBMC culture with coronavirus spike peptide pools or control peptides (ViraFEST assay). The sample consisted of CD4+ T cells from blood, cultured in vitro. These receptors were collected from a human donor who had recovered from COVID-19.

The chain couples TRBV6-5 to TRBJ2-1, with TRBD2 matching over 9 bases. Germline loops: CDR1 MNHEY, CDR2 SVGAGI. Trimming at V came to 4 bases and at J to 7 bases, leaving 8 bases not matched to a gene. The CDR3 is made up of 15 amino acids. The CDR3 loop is CASSLIAGAKNEQFF. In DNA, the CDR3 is TGTGCCAGCAGTTTAATAGCGGGGGCCAAAAATGAGCAGTTCTTC.

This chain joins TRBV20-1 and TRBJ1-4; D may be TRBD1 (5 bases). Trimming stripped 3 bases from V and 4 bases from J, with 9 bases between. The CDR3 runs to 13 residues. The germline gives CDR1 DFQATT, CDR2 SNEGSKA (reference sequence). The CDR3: CSASWGINEKLFF. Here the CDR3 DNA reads TGCAGTGCTAGTTGGGGGATTAATGAAAAACTGTTTTTT.

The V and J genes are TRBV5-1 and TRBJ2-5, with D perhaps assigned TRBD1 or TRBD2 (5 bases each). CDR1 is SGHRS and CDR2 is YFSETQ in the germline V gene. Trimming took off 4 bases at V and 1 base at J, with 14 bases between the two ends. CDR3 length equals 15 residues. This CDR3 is CASSRDGRFQETQYF. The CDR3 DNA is TGCGCCAGCAGCCGGGACGGACGATTCCAAGAGACCCAGTACTTC.

This CDR3 reads CSASGGGVLEETQYF. The CDR3 coding sequence is TGCAGTGCTAGTGGCGGGGGGGTCCTCGAGGAGACCCAGTACTTC. The rearrangement joins TRBV20-1 to TRBJ2-5; 9 positions agree with TRBD2. This CDR3 region has 15 residues. CDR1 DFQATT and CDR2 SNEGSKA come from the germline V gene (reference sequence). V was clipped by 3 bases and J by 5 bases; unmatched bases: 10.